These T cell receptor beta chains were read from a single sample in a study of OX40 agonist ivuxolimab in advanced cancers. Libraries were prepared by immunoSEQ multiplex PCR; TCRdb keeps only in-frame clonotypes and omits some of them. Among over 85,000 clones, less than 90% were seen once, and the ten largest hold roughly 1.1%. The sequenced sample was CD4+ or CD8+ T cells sorted from blood, obtained in a trial of the OX40 agonist ivuxolimab. These receptors originate from an adult with an advanced solid tumor such as melanoma, head and neck, liver or kidney cancer. Each CDR3 is given with its conserved first and last residue. D genes are given only for firm matches. A row's size may be missing; if present it is once, few, many or a size class.

TRBV27	TRBD2	TRBJ2-7	.	CASNPRGGLAPTYEQYF	TGTGCCAGCAATCCTAGGGGGGGACTAGCGCCCACCTACGAGCAGTACTTC
TRBV4-2	.	TRBJ2-5	.	CASSPGVGETQYF	TGTGCCAGCAGCCCAGGGGTCGGGGAGACCCAGTACTTC
TRBV5-8	.	TRBJ1-1	.	CASSLAAVNTEAFF	TGTGCCAGCAGCTTGGCGGCAGTGAACACTGAAGCTTTCTTT
TRBV2	TRBD1	TRBJ2-5	.	CASRLQGAGRETQYF	TGTGCCAGCAGGCTACAGGGGGCGGGGAGGGAGACCCAGTACTTC
TRBV7-3	.	TRBJ2-1	.	CASSLGRRSSYNEQFF	TGTGCCAGCAGCCTGGGACGGCGGAGCTCCTACAATGAGCAGTTCTTC
TRBV6-5	.	TRBJ2-3	.	CASSYGFAGSTDTQYF	TGTGCCAGCAGTTACGGATTTGCAGGAAGCACAGATACGCAGTATTTT
TRBV15	.	TRBJ1-1	once	CATSRGVVVNTEAFF	TGTGCCACCAGCAGAGGGGTAGTGGTAAACACTGAAGCTTTCTTT
TRBV7-9	TRBD1	TRBJ2-5	.	CASSGGQGQETQYF	TGTGCCAGCAGCGGCGGACAGGGCCAAGAGACCCAGTACTTC
TRBV18	TRBD1	TRBJ2-2	.	CASSPRQGASAGELFF	TGTGCCAGCTCACCTCGACAGGGGGCGAGCGCCGGGGAGCTGTTTTTT
TRBV2	TRBD1	TRBJ1-4	.	CASSRQGSGVNEKLFF	TGTGCCAGCAGCCGACAGGGTAGTGGGGTAAATGAAAAACTGTTTTTT
TRBV28	.	TRBJ1-1	.	CASTSLTGLSLNTEAFF	TGTGCCAGCACTTCATTAACAGGGTTGAGCCTGAACACTGAAGCTTTCTTT
TRBV11-3	TRBD1	TRBJ2-1	.	CASSFGTGYNEQFF	TGTGCCAGCAGCTTCGGGACAGGGTACAATGAGCAGTTCTTC
TRBV10-3	TRBD2	TRBJ2-3	.	CAIGTSGTDTQYF	TGTGCCATCGGCACTAGCGGGACAGATACGCAGTATTTT
TRBV2	TRBD1	TRBJ1-5	once	CASSGRQGAGQPQHF	TGTGCCAGCAGTGGGAGACAGGGGGCAGGTCAGCCCCAGCATTTT
TRBV5-4	.	TRBJ2-2	.	CASSPRPMGGTGELFF	TGTGCCAGCAGCCCCCGCCCCATGGGGGGCACCGGGGAGCTGTTTTTT
TRBV5-1	.	TRBJ2-3	.	CASSSQTGTDTQYF	TGCGCCAGCAGCTCCCAGACCGGCACAGATACGCAGTATTTT
TRBV7-9	TRBD1	TRBJ1-2	.	CASIMGGGNYGYTF	TGTGCCAGCATCATGGGAGGGGGCAACTATGGCTACACCTTC
TRBV4-3	.	TRBJ1-6	.	CASSQELTLNSPLHF	TGCGCCAGCAGCCAAGAGTTGACACTAAATTCACCCCTCCACTTT
TRBV5-1	TRBD2	TRBJ2-5	.	CASSAAGTSVEETQYF	TGCGCCAGCAGCGCCGCCGGGACTAGCGTTGAAGAGACCCAGTACTTC
TRBV7-7	TRBD2	TRBJ2-5	.	CASSPRTSGGWETQYF	TGTGCCAGCAGCCCGAGGACTAGCGGGGGATGGGAGACCCAGTACTTC
TRBV18	.	TRBJ2-2	.	CASSPPPGLHTGELFF	TGTGCCAGCTCACCACCCCCGGGACTCCACACCGGGGAGCTGTTTTTT
TRBV5-4	.	TRBJ1-1	.	CASSLVGGTVNTEAFF	TGTGCCAGCAGCTTGGTCGGGGGAACGGTGAACACTGAAGCTTTCTTT
TRBV15	.	TRBJ2-5	.	CATSRDRDGGTQYF	TGTGCCACCAGCAGAGATCGGGACGGAGGGACCCAGTACTTC
TRBV5-8	TRBD1	TRBJ1-4	.	CASSRDREKLFF	TGTGCCAGCAGCAGGGACAGAGAAAAACTGTTTTTT
TRBV28	.	TRBJ1-2	once	CASSAKGGYTF	TGTGCCAGCAGTGCCAAGGGGGGCTACACCTTC
TRBV18	TRBD1	TRBJ1-4	.	CASSQGQGSNEKLFF	TGTGCCAGCTCACAGGGACAGGGCTCTAATGAAAAACTGTTTTTT
TRBV4-1	.	TRBJ1-1	.	CASSQENWRGDTEAFF	TGCGCCAGCAGCCAAGAAAACTGGAGGGGAGACACTGAAGCTTTCTTT
TRBV12-5	.	TRBJ1-5	.	CASGAEGGGHLQHF	TGTGCTAGTGGTGCCGAGGGGGGGGGACACCTCCAGCATTTT
TRBV10-2	.	TRBJ1-5	.	CASSERLDYYSNQPQHF	TGCGCCAGCAGTGAGAGACTGGATTATTATAGCAATCAGCCCCAGCATTTT
TRBV2	.	TRBJ1-1	.	CASSSRVLSTEAFF	TGTGCCAGCAGTAGCAGGGTACTGAGCACTGAAGCTTTCTTT
TRBV6-5	TRBD1	TRBJ1-4	.	CASSRRQGREEKLFF	TGTGCCAGCAGTCGAAGACAGGGGCGGGAGGAAAAACTGTTTTTT
TRBV27	.	TRBJ1-5	few	CASSLTRFDNQPQHF	TGTGCCAGCAGTCTGACGCGGTTCGACAATCAGCCCCAGCATTTT
TRBV5-1	TRBD1	TRBJ2-5	.	CASSLEDRGRQETQYF	TGCGCCAGCAGCTTGGAGGACAGGGGGCGTCAAGAGACCCAGTACTTC
TRBV6-1	.	TRBJ1-1	once	CASSEVSRSEAFF	TGTGCCAGCAGTGAAGTTTCAAGGTCTGAAGCTTTCTTT
TRBV6-5	TRBD1	TRBJ1-2	.	CASSTRPGTDHGYTF	TGTGCCAGCAGTACGCGACCCGGGACAGATCATGGCTACACCTTC
TRBV15	.	TRBJ1-2	.	CATSRDSQGSYGYTF	TGTGCCACCAGCAGAGATAGCCAGGGTAGCTATGGCTACACCTTC
TRBV11-1	.	TRBJ2-6	.	CASSQGPGANVLTF	TGTGCCAGCAGTCAGGGGCCTGGGGCCAACGTCCTGACTTTC